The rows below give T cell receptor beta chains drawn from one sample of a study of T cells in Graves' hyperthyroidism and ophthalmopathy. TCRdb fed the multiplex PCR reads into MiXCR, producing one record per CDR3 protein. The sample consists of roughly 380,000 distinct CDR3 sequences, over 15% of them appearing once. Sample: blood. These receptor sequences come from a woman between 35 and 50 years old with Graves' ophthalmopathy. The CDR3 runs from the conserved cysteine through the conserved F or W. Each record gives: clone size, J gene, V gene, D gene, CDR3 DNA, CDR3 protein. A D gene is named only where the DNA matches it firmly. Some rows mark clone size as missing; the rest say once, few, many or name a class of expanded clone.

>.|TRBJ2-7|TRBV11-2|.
TGTGCCAGCAGCTTAGCTCCGGGACTTAACTACGAGCAGTACTTC
CASSLAPGLNYEQYF
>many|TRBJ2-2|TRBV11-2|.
TGTGCCAGCAGCTTGTCGGGTCTCGGCGGGGAGCTGTTTTTT
CASSLSGLGGELFF
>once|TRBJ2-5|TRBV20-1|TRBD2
TGCAGTGCTAGAGCAGGCGGGGGGGATGAGACCCAGTACTTC
CSARAGGGDETQYF
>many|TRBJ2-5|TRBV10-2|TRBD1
TGCGCCAGCAGTGAGGGGACAGTCTACTCCCAAGAGACCCAGTACTTC
CASSEGTVYSQETQYF
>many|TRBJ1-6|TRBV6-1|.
TGTGCCAGCAGTCCCCAAGACCCTGGTTCACCCCTCCACTTT
CASSPQDPGSPLHF
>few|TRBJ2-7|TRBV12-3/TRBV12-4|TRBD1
TGTGCCAGCAGTAACCCCGAGACAGGGAGCTACGAGCAGTACTTC
CASSNPETGSYEQYF
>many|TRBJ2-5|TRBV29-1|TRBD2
TGCAGCGTTGAAGGGCTAGCGGCAGGCCTCGGGGAGACCCAGTACTTC
CSVEGLAAGLGETQYF
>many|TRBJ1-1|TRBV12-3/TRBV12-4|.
TGTGCCAGCAGCCGCCGGGGGCTTGCGCAGGTGGGGACTGAAGCTTTCTTT
CASSRRGLAQVGTEAFF
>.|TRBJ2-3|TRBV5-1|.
TGCGCCAGCAAGGTGGGAGAGGTAACAGATACGCAGTATTTT
CASKVGEVTDTQYF
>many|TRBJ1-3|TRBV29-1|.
TGCAGCGTTGTGGACGGTAATATAGACACCATATATTTT
CSVVDGNIDTIYF
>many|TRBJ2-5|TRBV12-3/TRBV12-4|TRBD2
TGTGCCAGCAGGCTCTCCGGGAGGAGTGAGACCCAGTACTTC
CASRLSGRSETQYF
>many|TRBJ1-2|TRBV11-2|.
TGTGCCAGCAGCTTAGGCGGGGGAGGCTACACCTTC
CASSLGGGGYTF
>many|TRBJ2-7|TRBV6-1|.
TGTGCCAGCAGCGACATTCGCGAGCAGTACTTC
CASSDIREQYF
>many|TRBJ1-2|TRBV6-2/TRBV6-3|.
TGTGCCAGCAATATCGGACAAAGTGGCTACACCTTC
CASNIGQSGYTF
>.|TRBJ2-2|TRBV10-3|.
TGTGCCATCAGGGCGCCCAGGGAAGTGGGCAGCACCGGGGAGCTGTGTTTT
CAIRAPREVGSTGELCF
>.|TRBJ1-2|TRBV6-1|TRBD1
TGTGCCAGTGATCAGGGGGCGAGCTATGGCTACACCTTC
CASDQGASYGYTF
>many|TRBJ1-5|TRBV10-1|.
TGCGCCAGCCCAAGGGACTACTATGGGATTTATAGCAATCAGCCCCAGCATTTT
CASPRDYYGIYSNQPQHF
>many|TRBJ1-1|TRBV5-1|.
TGCGCCAGCAGCTTTGAGGTGAACACTGAAGCTTTCTTT
CASSFEVNTEAFF
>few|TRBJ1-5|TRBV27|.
TGTGCCAGCAGTTTATTTAACAGTTACAATCAGCCCCAGCATTTT
CASSLFNSYNQPQHF
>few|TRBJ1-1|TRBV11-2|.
TGTGCCAGCAGCTTATTCAGCCACCACACTGAAGCTTTCTTT
CASSLFSHHTEAFF
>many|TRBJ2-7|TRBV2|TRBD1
TGTGCCAGCAGTGACCCGGGACAGGGGGGATTCTACGAGCAGTACTTC
CASSDPGQGGFYEQYF
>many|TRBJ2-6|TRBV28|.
TGTGCCAGCAGTCCCTCATTGGGCTCTGGGGCCAACGTCCTGACTTTC
CASSPSLGSGANVLTF
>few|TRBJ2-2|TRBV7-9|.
TGTGCCAGCAGCCCCGGGGGCGTCAGCACCGGGGAGCTGTTTTTT
CASSPGGVSTGELFF
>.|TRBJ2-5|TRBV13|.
TGTGCCAGCGGCTGGACAGTTCAAGAGACCCAGTACTTC
CASGWTVQETQYF
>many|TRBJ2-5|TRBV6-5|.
TGTGCCAGCAGTTCTTCCAGAACACGCCACACAGAAGAGACCCAGTACTTC
CASSSSRTRHTEETQYF
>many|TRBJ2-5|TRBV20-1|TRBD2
TGCAGTGCTAGAGTAGCGGGTGAAGAGACCCAGTACTTC
CSARVAGEETQYF
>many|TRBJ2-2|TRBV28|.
TGTGCCAGCAGCCTACCAAGAACCGGGGAGCTGTTTTTT
CASSLPRTGELFF
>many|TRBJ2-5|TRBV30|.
TGTGCCTGGAAGCCAGATTACCAAGAGACCCAGTACTTC
CAWKPDYQETQYF
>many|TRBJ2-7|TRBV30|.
TGTGCCACCCGACCCGAGCCCGGATACGAGCAGTACTTC
CATRPEPGYEQYF
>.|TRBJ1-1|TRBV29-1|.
TGCAGCGTTGGAGACCAGCTGACAGCGAACACTGAAGCTTTCTTT
CSVGDQLTANTEAFF
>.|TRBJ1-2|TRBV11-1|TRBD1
TGTGCCAGCAGCAGATCCCACCGGACAGGGACCTATGGCTACACCTTC
CASSRSHRTGTYGYTF